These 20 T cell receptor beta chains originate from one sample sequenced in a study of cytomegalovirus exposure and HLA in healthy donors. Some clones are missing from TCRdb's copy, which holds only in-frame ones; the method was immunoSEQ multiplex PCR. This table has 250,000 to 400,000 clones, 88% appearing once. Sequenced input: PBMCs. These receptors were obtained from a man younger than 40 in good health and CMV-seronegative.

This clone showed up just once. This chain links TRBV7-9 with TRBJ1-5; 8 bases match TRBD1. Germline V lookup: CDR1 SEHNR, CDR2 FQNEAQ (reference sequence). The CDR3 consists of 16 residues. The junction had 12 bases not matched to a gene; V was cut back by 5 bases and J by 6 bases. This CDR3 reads CASSDMDRVFCQPQHF. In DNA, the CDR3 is TGTGCCAGCAGCGATATGGACAGGGTGTTTTGTCAGCCCCAGCATTTT.

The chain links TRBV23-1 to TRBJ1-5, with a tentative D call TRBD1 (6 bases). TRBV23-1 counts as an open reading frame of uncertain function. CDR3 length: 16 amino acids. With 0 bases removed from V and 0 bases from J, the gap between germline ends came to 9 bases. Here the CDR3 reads CASSQSGAYSNQPQHF. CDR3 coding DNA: TGCGCCAGCAGTCAATCGGGGGCTTATAGCAATCAGCCCCAGCATTTT.

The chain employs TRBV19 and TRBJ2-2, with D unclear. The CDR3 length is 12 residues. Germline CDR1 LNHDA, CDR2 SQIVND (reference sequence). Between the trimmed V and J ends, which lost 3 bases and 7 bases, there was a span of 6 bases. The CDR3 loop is CASSMRNGELFF. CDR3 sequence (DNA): TGTGCCAGTAGTATGAGGAACGGGGAGCTGTTTTTT.

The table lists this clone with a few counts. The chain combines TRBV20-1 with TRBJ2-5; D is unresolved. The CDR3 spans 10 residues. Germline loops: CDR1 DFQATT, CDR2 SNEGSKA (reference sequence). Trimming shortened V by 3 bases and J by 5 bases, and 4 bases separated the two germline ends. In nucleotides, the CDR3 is TGCAGTGCTAGGAGGGAGACCCAGTACTTC. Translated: CSARRETQYF.

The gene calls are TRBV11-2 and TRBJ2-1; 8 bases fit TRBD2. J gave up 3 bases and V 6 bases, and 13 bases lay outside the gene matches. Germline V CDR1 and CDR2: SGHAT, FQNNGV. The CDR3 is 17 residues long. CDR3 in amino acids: CASRIGTAGGYYNEQFF. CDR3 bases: TGTGCCAGCAGGATAGGGACGGCGGGGGGATACTACAATGAGCAGTTCTTC. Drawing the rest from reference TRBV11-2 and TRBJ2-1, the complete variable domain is EAGVAQSPRYKIIEKRQSVAFWCNPISGHATLYWYQQILGQGPKLLIQFQNNGVVDDSQLPKDRFSAERLKGVDSTLKIQPAKLEDSAVYLCASRIGTAGGYYNEQFFGPGTRLTVL.

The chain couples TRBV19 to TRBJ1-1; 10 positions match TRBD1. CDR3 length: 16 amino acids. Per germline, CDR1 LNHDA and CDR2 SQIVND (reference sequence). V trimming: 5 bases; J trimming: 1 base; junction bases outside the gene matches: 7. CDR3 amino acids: CASSARRDRGNTEAFF. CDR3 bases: TGTGCCAGTAGTGCGCGACGGGACAGGGGGAACACTGAAGCTTTCTTT.

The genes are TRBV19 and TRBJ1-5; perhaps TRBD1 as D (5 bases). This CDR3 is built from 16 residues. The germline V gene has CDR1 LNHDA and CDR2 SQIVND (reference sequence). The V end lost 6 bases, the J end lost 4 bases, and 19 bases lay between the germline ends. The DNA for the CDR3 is TGTGCCAGTAGAGCCTTAGACAGCCATCGAAATCAGCCCCAGCATTTT. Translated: CASRALDSHRNQPQHF.

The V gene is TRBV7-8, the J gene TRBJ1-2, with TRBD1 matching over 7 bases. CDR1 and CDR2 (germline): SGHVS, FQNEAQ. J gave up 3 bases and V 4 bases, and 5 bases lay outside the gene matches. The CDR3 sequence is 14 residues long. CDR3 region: CASSSRQGHYGYTF. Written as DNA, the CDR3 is TGTGCCAGCAGCTCGAGACAGGGACACTATGGCTACACCTTC.

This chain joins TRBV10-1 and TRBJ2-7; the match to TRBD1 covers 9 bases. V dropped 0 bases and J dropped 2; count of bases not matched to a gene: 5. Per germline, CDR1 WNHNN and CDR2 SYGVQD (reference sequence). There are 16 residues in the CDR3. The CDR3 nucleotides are TGCGCCAGCAGTGAGTCTTCGGGACAGGGCCCCTACGAGCAGTACTTC. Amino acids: CASSESSGQGPYEQYF.

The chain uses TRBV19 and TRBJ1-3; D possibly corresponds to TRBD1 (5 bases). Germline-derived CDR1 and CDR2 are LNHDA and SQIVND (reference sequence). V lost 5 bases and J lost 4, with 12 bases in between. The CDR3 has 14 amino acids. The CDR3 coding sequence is TGTGCCAGTAGTGTCGGGGGTCCAGGAAACACCATATATTTT. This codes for CASSVGGPGNTIYF.

CDR3: CASSTLGTKAGTRYEQYF. The CDR3 coding sequence is TGTGCCAGCAGCACCTTAGGAACGAAAGCGGGGACCCGCTACGAGCAGTACTTC. The V call is TRBV5-5, the J call TRBJ2-7, with 7 bases lining up with TRBD2. The CDR3 consists of 18 residues. Losses at the gene ends were 4 bases for V and 3 bases for J; bases not matched to a gene: 19. Germline V lookup: CDR1 SGHKS, CDR2 YYEKEE (reference sequence).

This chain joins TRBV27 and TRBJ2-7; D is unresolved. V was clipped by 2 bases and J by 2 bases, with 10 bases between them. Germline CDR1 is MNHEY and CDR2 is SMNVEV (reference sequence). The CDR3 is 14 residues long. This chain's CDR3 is CASSLNSLPYEQYF. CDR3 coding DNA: TGTGCCAGCAGTTTAAACAGTCTTCCCTACGAGCAGTACTTC.

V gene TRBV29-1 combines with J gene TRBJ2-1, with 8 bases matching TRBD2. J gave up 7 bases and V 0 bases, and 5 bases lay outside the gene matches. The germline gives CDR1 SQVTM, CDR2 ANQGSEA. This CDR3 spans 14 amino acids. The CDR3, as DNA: TGCAGCGTTGAAGATACGGGAGGGCCGAATGAGCAGTTCTTC. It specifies CSVEDTGGPNEQFF.

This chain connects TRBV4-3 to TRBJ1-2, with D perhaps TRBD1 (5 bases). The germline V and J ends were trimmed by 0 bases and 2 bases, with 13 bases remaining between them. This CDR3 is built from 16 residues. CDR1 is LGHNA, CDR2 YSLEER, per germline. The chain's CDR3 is CASSQETKDTNYGYTF. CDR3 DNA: TGCGCCAGCAGCCAAGAGACGAAGGACACCAACTATGGCTACACCTTC.

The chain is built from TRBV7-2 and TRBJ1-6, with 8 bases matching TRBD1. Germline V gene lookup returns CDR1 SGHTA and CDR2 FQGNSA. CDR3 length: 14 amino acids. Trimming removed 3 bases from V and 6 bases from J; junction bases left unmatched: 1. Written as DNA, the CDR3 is TGTGCCAGCAGCTTCACAGGGGGTAATTCACCCCTCCACTTT. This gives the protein CASSFTGGNSPLHF.

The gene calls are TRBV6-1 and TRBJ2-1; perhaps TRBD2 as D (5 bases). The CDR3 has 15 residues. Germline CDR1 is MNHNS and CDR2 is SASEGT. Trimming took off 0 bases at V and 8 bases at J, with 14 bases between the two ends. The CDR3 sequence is CASSEARVPLDEQFF. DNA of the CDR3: TGTGCCAGCAGTGAAGCGCGGGTCCCTTTGGATGAGCAGTTCTTC.

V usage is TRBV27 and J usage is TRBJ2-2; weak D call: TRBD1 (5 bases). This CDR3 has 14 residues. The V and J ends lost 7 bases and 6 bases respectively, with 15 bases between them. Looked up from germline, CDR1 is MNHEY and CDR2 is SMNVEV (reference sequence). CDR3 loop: CASNPRGFAGELFF. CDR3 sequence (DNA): TGTGCCAGCAATCCTAGGGGTTTTGCCGGGGAGCTGTTTTTT.

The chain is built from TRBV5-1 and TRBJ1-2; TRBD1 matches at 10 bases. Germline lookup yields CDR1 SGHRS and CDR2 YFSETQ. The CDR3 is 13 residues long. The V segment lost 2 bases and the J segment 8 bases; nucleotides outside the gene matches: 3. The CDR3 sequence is CASSFGTGEGYTF. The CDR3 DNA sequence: TGCGCCAGCAGCTTTGGGACAGGGGAAGGCTACACCTTC.

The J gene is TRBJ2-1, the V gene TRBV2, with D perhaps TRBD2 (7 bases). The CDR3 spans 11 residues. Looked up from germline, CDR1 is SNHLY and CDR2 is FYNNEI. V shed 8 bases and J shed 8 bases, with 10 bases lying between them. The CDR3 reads CASRGADEQFF. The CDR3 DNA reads TGTGCCAGCCGGGGGGCGGATGAGCAGTTCTTC. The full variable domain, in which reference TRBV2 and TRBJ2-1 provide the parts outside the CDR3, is EPEVTQTPSHQVTQMGQEVILRCVPISNHLYFYWYRQILGQKVEFLVSFYNNEISEKSEIFDDQFSVERPDGSNFTLKIRSTKLEDSAMYFCASRGADEQFFGPGTRLTVL.

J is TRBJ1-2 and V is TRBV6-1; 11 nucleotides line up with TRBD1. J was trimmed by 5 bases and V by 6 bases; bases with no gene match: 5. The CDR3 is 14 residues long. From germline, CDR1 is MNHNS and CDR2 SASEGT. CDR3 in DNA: TGTGCCAGCAGGGAGGACAGGGGGCGATATGGCTACACCTTC. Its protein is CASREDRGRYGYTF.